This T cell receptor (beta chain) was recorded in a study of CXCR3-negative and CXCR3-positive naive CD8 T cells. Overall study results and limits: For memory CD8+ cells diversity was much lower, but both naive subsets had comparably high diversity.

By frequency, this clonotype registers medium-sized (0.01 to 0.1%). What it binds is not known. The CDR3 sequence is 12 residues long. CDR1 and CDR2 (germline): MNHEY, SVGEGT. All TRB cDNA libraries came from 5' RACE performed with UMI labels. From its re-call of the 5' RACE reads, TCRdb lists each CDR3 protein once, without DNA. The sample table includes approximately 7,000 distinct CDR3 sequences. The CD45RO-CCR7+CD27+CD95- phenotype denoted naive CD8+ T cells. The chain is built from TRBV6-2 or TRBV6-3 and TRBJ2-7; TCRdb names TRBD1, which stays unverified in the absence of DNA. The sequence derives from a human donor in good health. Some clones in this sample may be carry-over from other donors' samples. Material for sequencing was naive CXCR3- CD8+ T cells from blood. Subset noted: CD45RO-CCR7+CD27+CD95- naive CD8+ T cells lacking CXCR3 (TNR3-). Here the CDR3 reads CASSYPPNEQYF.